The sequence of this T cell receptor (beta chain) was determined in a study of spatial heterogeneity in lung cancer. Background on the study: Detected beta-chain sequences consistently exceeded alpha-chain sequences. Whole-study results and caveats: Tumor mutation count correlated with how many alpha and beta TCRs expanded intratumorally. Coverage estimated for tumor T cells reached roughly 6.5% for alpha chains and less than 15% for beta chains.

The CDR3 contains 16 residues. Germline lookup yields CDR1 MDHEN and CDR2 SYDVKM. Trimming removed 3 bases at V and 1 base at J, with 15 bases between. There are many counts of this clonotype. Its antigen remains unidentified. TCRdb independently ran MiXCR on the 5' RACE reads; one entry per CDR3 protein. This sample has under 20,000 distinct CDR3 sequences, with 5% to 7% found just once. This sample's time point: sample taken at primary tumor resection. Sample: lung tumor tissue, taken at surgery. The TCR originated in a female donor with early-stage non-small cell lung cancer. The V and J genes are TRBV28 and TRBJ2-5; TRBD1 might be the D (6 bases). DNA of the CDR3: TGTGCCAGCAGTTTCACAGGGTTTGCGGGCCAAGAGACCCAGTACTTC. Translation gives CASSFTGFAGQETQYF.